Here is one T cell receptor (beta chain) with its context. This entry comes from a study of technical replicates of blood from a handful of donors. Repertoires were generated with immunoSEQ multiplex PCR, while TCRdb's copy carries only in-frame clones and drops some. This table has approximately 88,000 clones, 85% to 95% appearing once. The CDR3 has 18 amino acids. Between the trimmed V and J ends, which lost 0 bases and 1 base, there was a span of 16 bases. CDR1 is MGHRA, CDR2 YSYEKL, per germline. The source is a human donor in good health. The chain recombines TRBV4-1 with TRBJ2-1; a possible D gene is TRBD2 (6 bases). The sequenced sample consisted of T cells isolated from PBMCs. In DNA form, the CDR3 reads TGCGCCAGCAGCCAAGAAGGGGAATCTAGCGTATCCTACAATGAGCAGTTCTTC. Translating it yields CASSQEGESSVSYNEQFF.